The 9 T cell receptor beta chains below were found in one sample sequenced in a study of cytomegalovirus exposure and HLA in healthy donors. Vbeta (60) and Jbeta (13) primers were used in the PCR. Sequencing was performed with immunoSEQ multiplex PCR; in TCRdb, only in-frame clones are kept and a portion is missing. Of about 140,000 clones in the sample, roughly 80% are singletons; the top ten hold about 3.4%. The sample comprised PBMCs. These receptors were taken from a female donor in good health and CMV-seronegative.

The chain links TRBV12-5 to TRBJ2-7; 10 positions agree with TRBD2. The CDR3 runs to 15 residues. Germline V gives CDR1 LGHNT, CDR2 FRNRAP. The V segment lost 1 base and the J segment 1 base; nucleotides outside the gene matches: 1. The CDR3 DNA reads as TGTGCTAGTGGTTTGGGACTAGCGGGTTCCTACGAGCAGTACTTC. This codes for CASGLGLAGSYEQYF.

The J gene is TRBJ2-5, the V gene TRBV2; TRBD1 is a possible D gene (5 bases). The CDR3 is 14 amino acids. Trimming removed 3 bases at V and 5 bases at J, with 13 bases between. Looked up from germline, CDR1 is SNHLY and CDR2 is FYNNEI. The DNA of the CDR3 is TGTGCCAGCAGTGAGGGCAGGGCCCCTGAGACCCAGTACTTC. It specifies CASSEGRAPETQYF. Based on the CDR3 plus reference TRBV2 and TRBJ2-5, the full variable domain is EPEVTQTPSHQVTQMGQEVILRCVPISNHLYFYWYRQILGQKVEFLVSFYNNEISEKSEIFDDQFSVERPDGSNFTLKIRSTKLEDSAMYFCASSEGRAPETQYFGPGTRLLVL.

V gene TRBV19 combines with J gene TRBJ2-1, with 7 bases lining up with TRBD2. CDR1 LNHDA and CDR2 SQIVND come from the germline V gene (reference sequence). The CDR3 totals 15 residues. V gave up 6 bases and J gave up 10 bases; unmatched junction bases: 15. The CDR3 nucleotides read TGTGCCAGTAGGTCACCGGGACTACTCTCCACGGAGCAGTTCTTC. Protein: CASRSPGLLSTEQFF.

CDR3 nucleotide sequence: TGCGCCAGCAGCCAAGGGGGCGGGGGGGCCCTTGGCGAGACCCAGTACTTC. Its protein is CASSQGGGGALGETQYF. The chain combines TRBV4-3 with TRBJ2-5, with 9 bases fitting TRBD2. The germline gives CDR1 LGHNA, CDR2 YSLEER. This CDR3 is built from 17 residues. V shed 1 base, J shed 5 bases, and the junction held 11 bases outside the gene matches.

This chain uses TRBV15 with TRBJ2-1; TRBD2 aligns across 8 bases. The V segment lost 0 bases and the J segment 0 bases; nucleotides outside the gene matches: 4. The CDR3 is 17 amino acids. Per germline, CDR1 LNHNV and CDR2 YYDKDF (reference sequence). CDR3 amino acids: CATSRDLAGYSYNEQFF. The CDR3 nucleotides are TGTGCCACCAGCAGAGATCTAGCGGGTTACTCCTACAATGAGCAGTTCTTC.

This chain connects TRBV6-5 to TRBJ1-5; possibly TRBD1 for D (5 bases). V was cut by 2 bases and J by 8 bases, with 13 bases left in between. The CDR3 loop spans 14 amino acids. Germline V gives CDR1 MNHEY, CDR2 SVGAGI. CDR3 amino acids: CASSYGGGSEPQHF. The DNA for the CDR3 is TGTGCCAGCAGTTACGGGGGGGGATCTGAGCCCCAGCATTTT.

A few counts support this clone. This chain connects TRBV27 to TRBJ1-4; D is unclear. The CDR3 totals 15 residues. Trimming stripped 3 bases from V and 0 bases from J, with 8 bases between. From germline, CDR1 is MNHEY and CDR2 SMNVEV (reference sequence). CDR3 in amino acids: CASSFTAATNEKLFF. In nucleotides, the CDR3 is TGTGCCAGCAGTTTTACAGCCGCAACTAATGAAAAACTGTTTTTT.

This clone showed up just once. The chain uses TRBV7-2 and TRBJ1-5; D unresolved. Germline CDR1 is SGHTA and CDR2 is FQGNSA. The germline V and J ends were trimmed by 1 base and 0 bases, with 7 bases remaining between them. The CDR3 is 15 residues long. The CDR3 loop is CASSLVGYSNQPQHF. The CDR3 DNA sequence: TGTGCCAGCAGCTTAGTCGGTTATAGCAATCAGCCCCAGCATTTT.

The chain links TRBV6-1 to TRBJ1-2; no clear D. CDR1 and CDR2 from the germline V gene are MNHNS and SASEGT. The CDR3 has 12 residues. Trimming left V 3 bases short and J 4 bases short, with 6 bases between. CDR3 nucleotide sequence: TGTGCCAGCAGTGAGGCAAGCTATGGCTACACCTTC. The encoded protein is CASSEASYGYTF.